These 21 T cell receptor beta chains share one sample of origin, sequenced in a study of glioma-infiltrating T cells. Using RNA template, CDR3s of TCR alpha and beta were amplified with iRepertoire arm-PCR. TCRdb processed the multiplex PCR reads anew with MiXCR; each CDR3 protein has one entry. The sample carries 150,000 to 200,000 distinct CDR3 sequences, approximately 30% recorded once. The sequenced sample consisted of glioma tissue, nonneoplastic brain tissue, or PBMCs (not recorded which). The receptors originated from a human donor with low-grade glioma or glioblastoma, undergoing nonglioma brain surgery, or in good health (not recorded which).

This sequence joins TRBV7-3 and TRBJ2-1; D remains ambiguous. The CDR3 extends over 13 amino acids. Germline V gene data show CDR1 as SGHTA and CDR2 as FQGTGA. Trimming left V 2 bases short and J 7 bases short, with 9 bases between. Written as DNA, the CDR3 is TGTGCCAGCAGCTTAGTGGGTGGTAATGAGCAGTTCTTC. It encodes CASSLVGGNEQFF. Complete variable domain (other parts from reference TRBV7-3 and TRBJ2-1): GAGVSQTPSNKVTEKGKYVELRCDPISGHTALYWYRQSLGQGPEFLIYFQGTGAADDSGLPNDRFFAVRPEGSVSTLKIQRTERGDSAVYLCASSLVGGNEQFFGPGTRLTVL.

Comment on this clonotype: At one end, the junction sequence differs from germline, possibly due to a read error. V is TRBV14 and J is TRBJ1-2, with unresolved D. Germline values: CDR1 SGHDN, CDR2 FVKESK. The CDR3 runs 16 residues. The CDR3 sequence: CASSQGNHGINHGYTF. DNA of the CDR3: TGTGCCAGCAGCCAAGGCAACCACGGCATTAACCATGGCTACACCTTC.

The chain uses TRBV9 and TRBJ2-3, with D perhaps matching TRBD2 (5 bases). V lost 0 bases and J 5 bases, leaving 19 bases between the germline ends. Germline V gene data show CDR1 as SGDLS and CDR2 as YYNGEE. This CDR3 spans 17 amino acids. This chain's CDR3 is CASSVGAASDARDTQYF. CDR3 sequence (DNA): TGTGCCAGCAGCGTAGGAGCGGCCTCCGATGCCAGAGATACGCAGTATTTT.

There are many counts of this clonotype. The chain employs TRBV6-1 and TRBJ2-2; D remains ambiguous. CDR3 size: 15 residues. Germline CDR1 is MNHNS and CDR2 is SASEGT. Trimming shortened V by 3 bases and J by 3 bases, and 11 bases separated the two germline ends. The CDR3: CASSDSRVHTGELFF. The CDR3 DNA follows: TGTGCCAGCAGTGATTCAAGGGTGCACACCGGGGAGCTGTTTTTT.

This clonotype was seen many times. This chain links TRBV2 with TRBJ2-7, with TRBD1 as a possible D gene (5 bases). The CDR3 has 13 amino acids. Trimming pared 2 bases from V and 0 bases from J, leaving 5 bases between. Germline values: CDR1 SNHLY, CDR2 FYNNEI. CDR3 DNA sequence: TGTGCCAGCAGTGAAACAGGCTCCTACGAGCAGTACTTC. The encoded protein is CASSETGSYEQYF.

There are a few counts of this clonotype. CDR3: CSVDGTSGRAREQFF. The CDR3 DNA reads as TGCAGCGTTGATGGAACTAGCGGGAGGGCCCGGGAGCAGTTCTTC. The chain employs TRBV29-1 and TRBJ2-1; 13 bases agree with TRBD2. Trimming took 3 bases from V and 10 from J; bases not matched to a gene: 9. The CDR3 loop spans 15 amino acids. Germline CDR1 reads SQVTM; CDR2 reads ANQGSEA.

Notes on this clonotype: The junction departs from the called germline gene at one end, perhaps through a read error. The chain is built from TRBV10-3 and TRBJ2-7; D is uncertain. The CDR3 has 12 amino acids. The germline V gene encodes CDR1 ENHRY and CDR2 SYGVKD. CDR3 DNA: TGTGCCATCAGTGAGTACGGTACCGACCCCGCCTTC. It is translated as CAISEYGTDPAF.

This clonotype appeared many times. This chain joins TRBV12-3 or TRBV12-4 and TRBJ2-1, with TRBD1 as a possible D gene (5 bases). V was shortened by 5 bases and J by 10 bases, with 15 bases between the two germline ends. The CDR3 runs to 13 residues. The CDR3 protein is CASSTEYRPEQFF. The CDR3, as DNA: TGTGCCAGCAGTACCGAGTACAGGCCAGAGCAGTTCTTC.

This clonotype has a count of ten or more. CDR3 sequence reads: CASSLAGGVSEQYF. The CDR3 region has the DNA TGTGCCAGCAGCTTAGCGGGAGGAGTGAGCGAGCAGTACTTC. V and J are TRBV5-4 and TRBJ2-7; TRBD2 agrees at 9 bases. J lost 6 bases, V lost 2 bases, and 6 bases had no gene match. The CDR3 has 14 residues. Germline lookup yields CDR1 SGHNT and CDR2 YYREEE (reference sequence). Filled out from reference TRBV5-4 and TRBJ2-7, the complete variable domain reads ETGVTQSPTHLIKTRGQQVTLRCSSQSGHNTVSWYQQALGQGPQFIFQYYREEENGRGNFPPRFSGLQFPNYSSELNVNALELDDSALYLCASSLAGGVSEQYFGPGTRLTVT.

This clonotype was seen once. The chain carries TRBV5-1 and TRBJ2-3; the D gene is possibly TRBD2 (5 bases). Trimming pared 4 bases from V and 5 bases from J, leaving 8 bases between. Per germline, CDR1 SGHRS and CDR2 YFSETQ. This CDR3 comprises 12 residues. The CDR3 bases are TGCGCCAGCAGCGAGGGCAAAGATACGCAGTATTTT. It is translated as CASSEGKDTQYF.

Note on this clonotype: A read error may produce the germline difference seen at one junction end. This rearrangement joins TRBV5-1 to TRBJ1-5; the D is unclear. Germline V gene lookup returns CDR1 SGHRS and CDR2 YFSETQ. This CDR3 spans 13 amino acids. The CDR3: CASSPGINQTQHF. CDR3 DNA: TGCGCCAGCAGCCCTGGGATTAATCAGACCCAGCATTTT.

This clonotype was counted only a few times. V gene TRBV7-8 combines with J gene TRBJ2-3; D perhaps matches TRBD2 (6 bases). V gave up 5 bases and J gave up 3 bases, with 15 bases separating them. Germline CDR1 and CDR2: SGHVS and FQNEAQ. The CDR3 has 15 amino acids. CDR3 sequence (DNA): TGTGCCAGCAGCCCTCCGGAGGGCGGGACAGATACGCAGTATTTT. Residues: CASSPPEGGTDTQYF.

This clonotype was seen at least ten times. This sequence joins TRBV24-1 and TRBJ1-2; no firm D call. Germline lookup yields CDR1 KGHDR and CDR2 SFDVKD. V dropped 2 bases and J dropped 3 bases, with 3 bases sitting between them. This CDR3 has 12 residues. CDR3 DNA: TGTGCCACCAGTGATTCGGACTATGGCTACACCTTC. Translating gives CATSDSDYGYTF.

Notes on this clonotype: With a much larger clone just one base away, this may be a read error. V usage is TRBV28 and J usage is TRBJ2-1, with D perhaps matching TRBD1 (5 bases). Germline V gene data show CDR1 as MDHEN and CDR2 as SYDVKM. V lost 6 bases and J 6 bases, leaving 15 bases between the germline ends. This CDR3 has 14 residues. The chain's CDR3 is CASSPPRASNEQFF. The CDR3 DNA is TGTGCCAGCAGCCCACCCAGGGCTAGCAATGAGCAGTTCTTC.

This rearrangement joins TRBV12-3 or TRBV12-4 to TRBJ2-7; 12 bases agree with TRBD2. The CDR3 length is 14 residues. The V gene end was trimmed by 9 bases and the J gene end by 4 bases; junction bases not matched to a gene: 7. The CDR3 reads CASTTSGGFYEQYF. The CDR3 DNA is TGTGCCAGTACTACTAGCGGGGGGTTTTACGAGCAGTACTTC.

As regards this clonotype: A much larger clonotype is one base distant, so this may be a read error. The chain links TRBV19 to TRBJ2-1; D is possibly TRBD2 (6 bases). Germline V lookup: CDR1 LNHDA, CDR2 SQIVND (reference sequence). This CDR3 is 16 amino acids long. The CDR3 sequence: CASSANMDYNYNEQLF. As DNA, the CDR3 is TGTGCCAGTAGTGCCAACATGGACTATAACTACAATGAGCAGTTATTC. Full variable domain (remainder filled in from reference TRBV19 and TRBJ2-1): DGGITQSPKYLFRKEGQNVTLSCEQNLNHDAMYWYRQDPGQGLRLIYYSQIVNDFQKGDIAEGYSVSREKKESFPLTVTSAQKNPTAFYLCASSANMDYNYNEQLFGPGTRLTVL.

The table lists this clonotype with many counts. V is TRBV7-9 and J is TRBJ1-5, with a tentative D call TRBD1 (6 bases). Germline V lookup: CDR1 SEHNR, CDR2 FQNEAQ (reference sequence). V dropped 5 bases and J dropped 3 bases, with 11 bases sitting between them. The CDR3 covers 14 residues. CDR3 region: CASSPGQPNQPQHF. The CDR3, as DNA: TGTGCCAGCAGCCCCGGACAGCCCAATCAGCCCCAGCATTTT.

The chain combines TRBV29-1 with TRBJ2-1, with D possibly TRBD1 on 5 matching bases. Germline lookup yields CDR1 SQVTM and CDR2 ANQGSEA. There are 12 residues in the CDR3. The V and J ends lost 7 bases and 3 bases respectively, with 10 bases between them. The CDR3 coding sequence is TGCAGCGCAACCGACAGCTACAATGAGCAGTTCTTC. Translated: CSATDSYNEQFF.

This clonotype was observed a handful of times. This chain links TRBV11-3 with TRBJ2-3, with D perhaps matching TRBD2 (5 bases). Germline assignment: CDR1 SGHNT and CDR2 YENEEA. There are 14 residues in the CDR3. The ends were cut back, 4 bases at V and 0 bases at J, with 8 bases in the middle. For the CDR3, the DNA is TGTGCCAGCAGCTCTCTAGCAAGCACAGATACGCAGTATTTT. It yields the protein CASSSLASTDTQYF.

This clonotype was observed at least ten times. The CDR3 loop is CARSREFEQFF. The DNA for the CDR3 is TGTGCCAGGAGCCGGGAATTTGAGCAGTTCTTC. The V call is TRBV7-6, the J call TRBJ2-1, with D perhaps TRBD2 (5 bases). Germline assignment: CDR1 SGHVS and CDR2 FNYEAQ. CDR3 length equals 11 residues. V was pared by 9 bases and J by 9 bases, with 12 bases between. The complete variable domain, with remaining parts taken from reference TRBV7-6 and TRBJ2-1, reads GAGVSQSPRYKVTKRGQDVALRCDPISGHVSLYWYRQALGQGPEFLTYFNYEAQQDKSGLPNDRFSAERPEGSISTLTIQRTEQRDSAMYRCARSREFEQFFGPGTRLTVL.

This clonotype was seen a single time. A much more abundant neighbour one base away suggests this may be a read error. The rearrangement joins TRBV7-2 to TRBJ2-7, with 8 bases aligning to TRBD1. Germline lookup yields CDR1 SGHTA and CDR2 FQGNSA. The J segment lost 7 bases and the V segment lost 3 bases, leaving 14 bases of the junction unmatched. The CDR3 covers 16 residues. In nucleotides, the CDR3 is TGTGCCAGCAGCTTCCAGGGGGCACTATCCTACAATGAGCAGTACTTC. Residues: CASSFQGALSYNEQYF.